This is a list of T cell receptor beta chains from one sample in a study of T cells in Graves' hyperthyroidism and ophthalmopathy. TCRdb recomputed calls from the multiplex PCR reads with MiXCR, one row per CDR3 protein. The sample carries about 720,000 distinct CDR3 sequences, approximately 18% recorded once. Sequencing input: blood. The receptors come from a woman aged 45-65 years with Graves' hyperthyroidism that later progressed to Graves' ophthalmopathy. Both conserved end residues are part of each CDR3. Fields, in order: V gene, CDR3 length, clone size, CDR3 protein. For some rows the clone size is stated as once, few or many, or as a class when expanded; others skip it.

TRBV5-1 | 15 | many | CASSLTSPSTDTQYF
TRBV20-1 | 15 | few | CSARDNSGAAYEQYF
TRBV7-3 | 15 | many | CASSFQGSVTDTQYF
TRBV10-3 | 12 | . | CAISASTDTQYF
TRBV20-1 | 12 | few | CSASWLGDTQYF
TRBV19 | 14 | . | CASSISRNSYGYTF
TRBV12-3/TRBV12-4 | 12 | . | CASTGIYNEQFF
TRBV6-5 | 16 | . | CASSYFRGQSTDTQYF
TRBV6-1 | 14 | . | CASSPSRDGYGYTF
TRBV20-1 | 14 | few | CSARVSIPGNTIYF
TRBV7-2 | 15 | many | CASSFQRGYTDTQYF
TRBV6-1 | 13 | many | CASSVAPAQGYTF
TRBV3-1 | 15 | many | CASSQVSGGAYEQYF
TRBV6-2/TRBV6-3 | 11 | once | CASSTNTVAFF
TRBV11-2 | 13 | many | CASNQGVYNEQFF
TRBV20-1 | 13 | many | CSADRQLNQPQHF
TRBV19 | 15 | few | CASSIGQGVQETQYF
TRBV28 | 11 | . | CASKGLAEAFF
TRBV11-3 | 15 | many | CASSLGGQRQETQYF
TRBV20-1 | 14 | . | CSAARVGGTYEQYF
TRBV19 | 15 | . | CASTTSGPSLSPLHF
TRBV12-3/TRBV12-4 | 17 | many | CASSFSSSGGALETQYF
TRBV27 | 15 | . | CASTNRGAGDSEAFF
TRBV10-2 | 12 | few | CASRDSPYEQYF
TRBV7-8 | 16 | many | CASSLGILNSNQPQHF
TRBV20-1 | 13 | many | CSARDIGQGGYTF
TRBV19 | 15 | . | CASTTPGQGVDGYTF
TRBV29-1 | 11 | . | CSGLKDTEAFF
TRBV11-2 | 16 | many | CASSIGQGLDTDTQYF
TRBV30 | 13 | . | CAWSVRGDHGYTF
TRBV6-2/TRBV6-3 | 16 | . | CASIDREYYMNTEASF
TRBV24-1 | 16 | . | CATSGPRAGLAGELFF
TRBV5-1 | 16 | many | CASSLETSGGYNEQFF
TRBV6-1 | 15 | many | CASSDAGLLSYEQYF
TRBV5-1 | 15 | many | CASSLAAGSTGELFF
TRBV18 | 19 | many | CASSPPSMAGSFVPDTQYF
TRBV7-9 | 15 | many | CASSQERTGVSEQYF
TRBV20-1 | 15 | . | CSARVVGERAYGYTF
TRBV14 | 17 | few | CASSQALTVRNSYEQYF
TRBV7-6 | 16 | . | CASSWDSISGANVLTF
TRBV20-1 | 15 | few | CSALHRDRGFTEAFF
TRBV29-1 | 16 | . | CSVEGRPGIYGNTIYF
TRBV12-5 | 14 | few | CASGDDRMNTEAFF
TRBV15 | 17 | many | CATSARRGGPLTYEQYF
TRBV20-1 | 14 | many | CSARGRGGRNEQFF
TRBV5-1 | 17 | . | CASSGTSGALGGNEQFF
TRBV4-1 | 14 | . | CASSQESRGYEQYF
TRBV4-2 | 17 | . | CASSQEWDSYSNQPQHF
TRBV20-1 | 16 | many | CSALRQDNSGANVLTF
TRBV10-3 | 14 | many | CAISATSDGDTQYF
TRBV10-3 | 13 | . | CATPGHLPDTQYF
TRBV20-1 | 15 | . | CSASGGALISGELFF
TRBV5-1 | 15 | many | CASSLWQGEIDEQFF
TRBV19 | 15 | . | CASTITPPTSSEQFF
TRBV27 | 13 | . | CASSSPVSGTQHF